Listed below are T cell receptor beta chains from one sample, sequenced in a study of graft-versus-host responses after intestinal transplantation. Clones were sequenced by immunoSEQ multiplex PCR, and TCRdb holds only the in-frame ones, with some missing. In the table there are some 76,000 clones, about nine tenths of which are singletons. These receptors lack a known antigen. The sample consisted of unstimulated CD8+ T cells sorted from spleen or lymph node cells, taken before transplant. All receptors derive from a human donor who was the organ donor for an intestinal transplant. CDR3s include the opening cysteine and the closing phenylalanine or tryptophan. The order of the fields is V gene, J gene, CDR3 protein.

V gene: TRBV30; J gene: TRBJ2-3; CDR3 protein: CAWSALETTGGLWPDTQYF
V gene: TRBV4-1; J gene: TRBJ1-4; CDR3 protein: CASSQDGVKTNEKLFF
V gene: TRBV10-1; J gene: TRBJ1-1; CDR3 protein: CASSSNRAGDTEAFF
V gene: TRBV10-3; J gene: TRBJ2-7; CDR3 protein: CAISPPYRGYPYEQYF
V gene: TRBV12-5; J gene: TRBJ1-2; CDR3 protein: CASGFSGAGYGYTF
V gene: TRBV25-1; J gene: TRBJ2-5; CDR3 protein: CASSEWDSQETQYF
V gene: TRBV4-1; J gene: TRBJ1-1; CDR3 protein: CASSQRGDLNTEAFF
V gene: TRBV11-2; J gene: TRBJ2-7; CDR3 protein: CASSPGQGWLNEQYF
V gene: TRBV7-2; J gene: TRBJ2-2; CDR3 protein: CASSLTPGELFF
V gene: TRBV5-4; J gene: TRBJ2-7; CDR3 protein: CASSLQGAEYEQYF
V gene: TRBV6-1; J gene: TRBJ2-5; CDR3 protein: CASSETPGDRETQYF
V gene: TRBV7-9; J gene: TRBJ2-7; CDR3 protein: CASSSVGLAGGSRNYEQYF
V gene: TRBV14; J gene: TRBJ1-2; CDR3 protein: CASSADRGLTGYGYTF
V gene: TRBV6-1; J gene: TRBJ1-3; CDR3 protein: CATSGNTIYF
V gene: TRBV4-2; J gene: TRBJ2-7; CDR3 protein: CASSQESEQYF
V gene: TRBV7-3; J gene: TRBJ1-1; CDR3 protein: CASSYGTNTEAFF
V gene: TRBV7-8; J gene: TRBJ1-5; CDR3 protein: CASSPFGGIQQPQHF
V gene: TRBV28; J gene: -; CDR3 protein: CASSSLYEQYF
V gene: TRBV27; J gene: TRBJ1-2; CDR3 protein: CASSLQGAGGYTF
V gene: TRBV6-1; J gene: TRBJ2-1; CDR3 protein: CASREEDSGGREQFF
V gene: TRBV6-1; J gene: TRBJ2-3; CDR3 protein: CASTTVGVTDTQYF
V gene: TRBV6-6; J gene: TRBJ1-5; CDR3 protein: CATSSKTGEDQPQHF
V gene: TRBV28; J gene: TRBJ1-2; CDR3 protein: CASSLVGTNYGYTF
V gene: TRBV6-4; J gene: TRBJ2-3; CDR3 protein: CASSVSAGGRTDTQYF
V gene: TRBV6-1; J gene: TRBJ1-1; CDR3 protein: CASSEIWEAEAFF
V gene: TRBV19; J gene: TRBJ1-2; CDR3 protein: CATTGNLYGYTF
V gene: TRBV5-6; J gene: TRBJ2-7; CDR3 protein: CASSLGQGEYEQYF
V gene: TRBV30; J gene: TRBJ1-2; CDR3 protein: CAWSPGSNYGYTF
V gene: TRBV19; J gene: TRBJ1-5; CDR3 protein: CASSIVMAQWEIPQPQHF
V gene: TRBV27; J gene: TRBJ1-1; CDR3 protein: CASSLRGVDAEAFF
V gene: TRBV10-3; J gene: TRBJ1-6; CDR3 protein: CAISDMGGNSPLHF
V gene: TRBV4-1; J gene: TRBJ1-5; CDR3 protein: CASSQPGNQPQHF
V gene: TRBV5-1; J gene: TRBJ1-3; CDR3 protein: CASSFFPEMAGNTIYF
V gene: TRBV13; J gene: TRBJ2-2; CDR3 protein: CASSFGLSPGELFF
V gene: TRBV11-2; J gene: TRBJ2-1; CDR3 protein: CASSLRGDEQFF
V gene: TRBV28; J gene: TRBJ2-7; CDR3 protein: CASSLRDGVYEQYF
V gene: TRBV9; J gene: TRBJ2-5; CDR3 protein: CASSVEAGMETQYF
V gene: TRBV29-1; J gene: TRBJ1-2; CDR3 protein: CSVDGVDGYTF
V gene: TRBV14; J gene: TRBJ2-7; CDR3 protein: CASSQGGTSYEQYF
V gene: TRBV28; J gene: TRBJ1-4; CDR3 protein: CASSTRGASNEKLFF
V gene: TRBV5-6; J gene: TRBJ2-7; CDR3 protein: CASRLDSSYEQYF
V gene: TRBV27; J gene: TRBJ2-5; CDR3 protein: CASSLRGGGLEETQYF
V gene: TRBV27; J gene: TRBJ2-3; CDR3 protein: CASSQGRGLNTDTQYF
V gene: TRBV2; J gene: TRBJ1-2; CDR3 protein: CASSERGAYGYTF
V gene: TRBV6-4; J gene: TRBJ2-1; CDR3 protein: CASSDSPRDYNEQFF
V gene: TRBV6-8; J gene: TRBJ2-2; CDR3 protein: CASSYGRGLNTGELFF
V gene: TRBV28; J gene: TRBJ2-1; CDR3 protein: CASSFGRGLYNEQFF
V gene: TRBV4-1; J gene: TRBJ1-1; CDR3 protein: CASSQDGSTEAFF
V gene: TRBV19; J gene: TRBJ2-1; CDR3 protein: CASSIGVWARTYNEQFF
V gene: TRBV6-1; J gene: TRBJ1-5; CDR3 protein: CASSNRDSNQPQHF
V gene: TRBV27; J gene: TRBJ1-2; CDR3 protein: CASSLSMGGLGGYTF
V gene: TRBV10-3; J gene: TRBJ1-5; CDR3 protein: CASAGQGNNQPQHF
V gene: TRBV27; J gene: TRBJ2-7; CDR3 protein: CASRGERLYEQYF